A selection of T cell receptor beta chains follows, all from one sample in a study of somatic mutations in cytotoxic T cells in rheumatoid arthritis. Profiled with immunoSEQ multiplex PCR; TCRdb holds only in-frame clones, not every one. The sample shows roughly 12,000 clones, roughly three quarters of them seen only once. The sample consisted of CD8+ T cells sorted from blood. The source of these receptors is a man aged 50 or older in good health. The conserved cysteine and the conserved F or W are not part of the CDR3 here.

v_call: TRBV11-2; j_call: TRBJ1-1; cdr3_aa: ASSPKWEGNTEAF
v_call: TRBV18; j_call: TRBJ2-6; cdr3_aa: ASSPPVGSSSGANVLT
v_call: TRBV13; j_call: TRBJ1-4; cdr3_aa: ASSLGTTLASTNEKLF
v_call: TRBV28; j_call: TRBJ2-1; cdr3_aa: ASSFSDGANEQF
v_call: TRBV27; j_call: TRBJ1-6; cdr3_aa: ASSPLTGGAYNSPLH
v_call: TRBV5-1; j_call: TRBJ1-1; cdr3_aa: ASSLAGAYTEAF
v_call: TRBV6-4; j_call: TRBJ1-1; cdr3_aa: ACQGMNTEAF
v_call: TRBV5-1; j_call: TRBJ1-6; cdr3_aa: ASSLMRQGFSNSPLH
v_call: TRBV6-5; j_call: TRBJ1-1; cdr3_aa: ASSSPTGDTEAF
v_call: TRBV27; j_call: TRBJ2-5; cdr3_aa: ASSSTFETQY
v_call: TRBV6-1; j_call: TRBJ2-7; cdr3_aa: ASKDPSSYEQY
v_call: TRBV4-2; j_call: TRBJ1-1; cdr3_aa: ASKTRAVGTEAF
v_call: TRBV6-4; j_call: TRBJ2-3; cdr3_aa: ASGPGQGGDTQY
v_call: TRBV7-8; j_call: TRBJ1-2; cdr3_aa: ASSLDWLSDLSNYGYT
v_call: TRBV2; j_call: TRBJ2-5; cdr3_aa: ASSEALHRGSGQETQY
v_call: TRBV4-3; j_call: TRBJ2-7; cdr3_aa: ASSQDIPYEQY
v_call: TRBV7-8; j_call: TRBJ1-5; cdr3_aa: ASSPGTGNQPQH
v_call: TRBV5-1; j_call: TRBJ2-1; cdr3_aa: ASSQRTSRTDEQF
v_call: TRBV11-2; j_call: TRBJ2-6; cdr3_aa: ASSTGDRGVLDGANVLT
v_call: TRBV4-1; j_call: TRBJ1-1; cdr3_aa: ASSHGPNTEAF
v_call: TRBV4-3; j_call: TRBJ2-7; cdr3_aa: ASSQETGTGGYEQY
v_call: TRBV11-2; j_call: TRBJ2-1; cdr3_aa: ASSLGSSGRYNEQF
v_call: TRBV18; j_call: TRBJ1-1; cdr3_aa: ASSPTGSRNTEAF
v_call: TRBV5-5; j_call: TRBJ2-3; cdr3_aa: ASSLEFLNSHTDTQY
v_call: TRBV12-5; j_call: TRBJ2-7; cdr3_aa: ASGLERGQY
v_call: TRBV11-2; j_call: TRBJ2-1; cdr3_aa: ASSLESLAGVNSRQF
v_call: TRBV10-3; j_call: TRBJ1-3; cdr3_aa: AINPGSGAGTSSGNTIY
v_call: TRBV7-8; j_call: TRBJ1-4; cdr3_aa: ASTKGGRGRTNEKLF
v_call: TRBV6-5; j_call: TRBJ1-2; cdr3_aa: ASSYSGRVGYT
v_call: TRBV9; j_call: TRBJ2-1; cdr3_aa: ASSVRPSGRTNEQF
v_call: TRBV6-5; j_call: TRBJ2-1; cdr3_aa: ASRSTSGEQF
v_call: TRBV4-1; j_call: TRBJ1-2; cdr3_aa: ASSQRQAEAGYT
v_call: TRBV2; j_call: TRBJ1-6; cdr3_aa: ASSARGVHSPLH
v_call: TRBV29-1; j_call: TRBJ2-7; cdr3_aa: SVAGTEPYEQY
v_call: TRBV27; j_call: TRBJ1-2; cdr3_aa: ASSSRPYNYGYT
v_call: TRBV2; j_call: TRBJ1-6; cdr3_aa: ASSETGADSPLH
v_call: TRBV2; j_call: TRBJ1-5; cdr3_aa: ASGDRVLAALSNQPQH
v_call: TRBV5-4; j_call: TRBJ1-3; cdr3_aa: ASSPWAGASGNTIY
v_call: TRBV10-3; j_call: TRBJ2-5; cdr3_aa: AISEEGRIQETQY
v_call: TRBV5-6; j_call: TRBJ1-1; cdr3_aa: ASSLGGDMNTEAF
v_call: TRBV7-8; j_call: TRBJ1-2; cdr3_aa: ASSPRRGAGGADYGYT
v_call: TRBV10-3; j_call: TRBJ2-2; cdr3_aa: AINATGLMVWTGELF
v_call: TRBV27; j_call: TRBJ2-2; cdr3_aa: ASSPELATGELF
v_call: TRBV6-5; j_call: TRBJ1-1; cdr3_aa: ASSYVFGETGEAF
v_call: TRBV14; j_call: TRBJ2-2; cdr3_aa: ASSQTTGGAFSGELF
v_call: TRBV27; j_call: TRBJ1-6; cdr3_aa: ASADRGYSPLH
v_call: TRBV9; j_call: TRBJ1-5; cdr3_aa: ASSVRPENQPQH
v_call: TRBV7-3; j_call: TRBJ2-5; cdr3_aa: ASSSPLAGGPLGQETQY
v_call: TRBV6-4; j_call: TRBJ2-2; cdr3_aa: ASSPNADTGELF
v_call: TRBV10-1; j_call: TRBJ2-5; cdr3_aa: ASSESTTSGGKTQY
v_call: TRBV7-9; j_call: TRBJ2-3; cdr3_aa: ASSLAWGRGTDTQY
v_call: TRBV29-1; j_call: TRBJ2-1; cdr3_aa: SVTGTGFNNEQF
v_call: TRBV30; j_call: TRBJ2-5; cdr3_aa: AWGGTSGGSTSQY
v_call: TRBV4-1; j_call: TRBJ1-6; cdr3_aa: ASSQESLQGLSATYRHSPLH
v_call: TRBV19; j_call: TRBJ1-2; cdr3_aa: ASRVPGQGYGYT
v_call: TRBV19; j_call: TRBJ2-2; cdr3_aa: ASSGWASGMSGELF
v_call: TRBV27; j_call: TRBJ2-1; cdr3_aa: ASALAGAYNEQF
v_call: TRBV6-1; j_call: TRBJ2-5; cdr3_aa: ASSPVGQLVETQY
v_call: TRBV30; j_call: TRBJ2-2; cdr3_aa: VLRDGITGELF
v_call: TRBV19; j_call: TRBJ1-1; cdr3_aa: ASSIRHGNTEAF